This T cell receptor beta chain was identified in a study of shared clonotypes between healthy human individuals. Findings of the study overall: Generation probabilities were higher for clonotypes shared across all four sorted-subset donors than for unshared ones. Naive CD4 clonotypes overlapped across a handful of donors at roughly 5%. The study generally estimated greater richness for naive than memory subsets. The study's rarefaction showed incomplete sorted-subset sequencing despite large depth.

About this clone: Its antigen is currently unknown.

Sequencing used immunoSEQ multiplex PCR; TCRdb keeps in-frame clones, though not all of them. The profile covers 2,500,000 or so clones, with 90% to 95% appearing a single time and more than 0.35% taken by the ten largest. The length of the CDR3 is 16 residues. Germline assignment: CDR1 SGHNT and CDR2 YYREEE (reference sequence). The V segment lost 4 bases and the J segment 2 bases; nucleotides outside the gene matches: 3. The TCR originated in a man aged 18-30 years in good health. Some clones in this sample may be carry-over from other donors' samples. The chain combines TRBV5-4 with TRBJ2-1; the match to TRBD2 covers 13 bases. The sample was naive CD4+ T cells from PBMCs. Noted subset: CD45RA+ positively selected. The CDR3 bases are TGTGCCAGCAGCCACGGGACTAGCGGGGCCTACAATGAGCAGTTCTTC. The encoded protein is CASSHGTSGAYNEQFF.